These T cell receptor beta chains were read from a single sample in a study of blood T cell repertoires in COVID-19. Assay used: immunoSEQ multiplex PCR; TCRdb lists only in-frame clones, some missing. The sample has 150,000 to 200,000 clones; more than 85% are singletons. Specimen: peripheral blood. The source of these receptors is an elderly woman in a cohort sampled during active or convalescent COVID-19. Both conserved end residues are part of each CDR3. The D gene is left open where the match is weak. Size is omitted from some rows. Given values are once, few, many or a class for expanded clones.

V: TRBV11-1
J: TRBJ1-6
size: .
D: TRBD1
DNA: TGTGCCAGCAGCCGACAGGGAGAGGGCTCACCCCTCCACTTT
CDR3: CASSRQGEGSPLHF

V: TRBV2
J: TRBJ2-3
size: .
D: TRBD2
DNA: TGTGCCAGCAGTCCTAGCGGGGGGGCCGGAGATACGCAGTATTTT
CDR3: CASSPSGGAGDTQYF

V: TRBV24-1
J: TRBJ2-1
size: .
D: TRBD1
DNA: TGTGCCACCAGTGATTTACCCCCTTGGACAGGGAGCAATGAGCAGTTCTTC
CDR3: CATSDLPPWTGSNEQFF

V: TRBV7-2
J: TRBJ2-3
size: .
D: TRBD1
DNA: TGTGCCAGCAGTCCACAGAAGGGGGCATCCGATACGCAGTATTTT
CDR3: CASSPQKGASDTQYF

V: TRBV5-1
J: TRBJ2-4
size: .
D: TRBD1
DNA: TGCGCCAGCAGCTTCCAGGGGGCAGAGGCCAAAAACATTCAGTACTTC
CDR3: CASSFQGAEAKNIQYF

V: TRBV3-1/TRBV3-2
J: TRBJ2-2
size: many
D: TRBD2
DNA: TGTGCCAGCAGCCGGCCGGGACTAGCGGCCGGGGAGCTGTTTTTT
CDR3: CASSRPGLAAGELFF

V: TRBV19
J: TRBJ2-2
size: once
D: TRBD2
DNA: TGTGCCAGTAGTACTCCGACCGGGACTAGCGGGAGTGGTTGGGCCGGGGAGCTGTTTTTT
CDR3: CASSTPTGTSGSGWAGELFF

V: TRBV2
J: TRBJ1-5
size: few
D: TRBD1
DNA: TGTGCCAGCAGTGAAGGACAGGGAACATCGCGCAATCAGCCCCAGCATTTT
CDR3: CASSEGQGTSRNQPQHF

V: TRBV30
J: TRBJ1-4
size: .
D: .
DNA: TGTGCCTGGAGTGCACCCCAGGCGGGGAGTGAAAAACTGTTTTTT
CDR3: CAWSAPQAGSEKLFF

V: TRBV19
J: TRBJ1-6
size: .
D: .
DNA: TGTGCCAGTAGTACCCGAGACTCCTATAATTCACCCCTCCACTTT
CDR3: CASSTRDSYNSPLHF

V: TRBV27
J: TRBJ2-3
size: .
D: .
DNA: TGTGCCAGCAGTCCCTTATTGCCGCCCCCCCGGGATAGCACAGATACGCAGTATTTT
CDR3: CASSPLLPPPRDSTDTQYF

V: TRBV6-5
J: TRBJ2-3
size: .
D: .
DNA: TGTGCCAGCAGCCTAGGTCAGTGGACAGATACGCAGTATTTT
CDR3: CASSLGQWTDTQYF

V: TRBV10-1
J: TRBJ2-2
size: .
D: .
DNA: TGCGCCAGCAGTGTGTCACTAGGGTCCACCGGGGAGCTGTTTTTT
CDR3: CASSVSLGSTGELFF

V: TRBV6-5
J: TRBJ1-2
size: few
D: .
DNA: TGTGCCAGCAGGACGAGGGAGACTGGCTACACCTTC
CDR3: CASRTRETGYTF

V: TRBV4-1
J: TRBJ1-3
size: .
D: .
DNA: TGCGCCAGCAGCCAAGAGATCTACGGTTCTGGAAACACCATATATTTT
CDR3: CASSQEIYGSGNTIYF

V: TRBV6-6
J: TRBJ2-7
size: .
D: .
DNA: TGTGCCAGCAGTTACCCGGCAGGGCTTAACTACGAGCAGTACTTC
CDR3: CASSYPAGLNYEQYF

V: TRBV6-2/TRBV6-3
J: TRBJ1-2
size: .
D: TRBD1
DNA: TGTGCCAGCAGTCCGACCGGACAGGCCTATGGCTACACCTTC
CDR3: CASSPTGQAYGYTF

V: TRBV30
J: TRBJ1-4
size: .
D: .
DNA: TGTGCCTGGAGCGCTACAACTAATGAAAAACTGTTTTTT
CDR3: CAWSATTNEKLFF

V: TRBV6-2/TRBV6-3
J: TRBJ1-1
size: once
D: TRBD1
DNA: TGTGCCAGCAGTTACTGGGGACAGGGACCTGAAGCTTTCTTT
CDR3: CASSYWGQGPEAFF

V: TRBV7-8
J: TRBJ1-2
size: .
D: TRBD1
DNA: TGTGCCAGCAGCGCACACAGGGGGGATACCTATGGCTACACCTTC
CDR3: CASSAHRGDTYGYTF

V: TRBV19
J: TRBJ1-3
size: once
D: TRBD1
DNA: TGTGCCAGTAGAGACAGGGGCCTCTCTGGAAACACCATATATTTT
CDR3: CASRDRGLSGNTIYF

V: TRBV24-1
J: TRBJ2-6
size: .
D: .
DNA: TGTGCCACCAGTGATCCCCTGGACAGCCCTGGGGCCAACGTCCTGACTTTC
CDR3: CATSDPLDSPGANVLTF

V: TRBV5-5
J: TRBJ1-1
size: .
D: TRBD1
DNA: TGTGCCAGCAGCTGGGGACAGGGGTCTGACACTGAAGCTTTCTTT
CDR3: CASSWGQGSDTEAFF

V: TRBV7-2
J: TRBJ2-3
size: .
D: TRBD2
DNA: TGTGCCAGTAAACTAGCGGGGGGCACAGATACGCAGTATTTT
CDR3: CASKLAGGTDTQYF

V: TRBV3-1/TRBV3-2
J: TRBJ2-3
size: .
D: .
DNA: TGTGCCAGCAGCACACGGACTGGATCGCGGGATACGCAGTATTTT
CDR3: CASSTRTGSRDTQYF

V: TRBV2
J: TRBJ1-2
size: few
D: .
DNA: TGTGCCAGCAGTGCCGGGACTGACTATGGCTACACCTTC
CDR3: CASSAGTDYGYTF

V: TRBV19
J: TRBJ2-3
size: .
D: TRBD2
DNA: TGTGCCAGTAGTATAGCTCGCGGGAGGGGCACAGATACGCAGTATTTT
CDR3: CASSIARGRGTDTQYF

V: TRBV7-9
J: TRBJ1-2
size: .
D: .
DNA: TGTGCCAGCAGCCCCCCGGGGAAGAACTATGGCTACACCTTC
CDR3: CASSPPGKNYGYTF

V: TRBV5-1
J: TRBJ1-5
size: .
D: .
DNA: TGCGCCAGCAGCACCGCGGAGGGTCAGCCCCAGCATTTT
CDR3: CASSTAEGQPQHF

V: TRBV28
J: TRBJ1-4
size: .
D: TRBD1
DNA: TGTGCCAGCAGTTTACCGCGGACAGGGGGCACTGAAAAACTGTTTTTT
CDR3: CASSLPRTGGTEKLFF

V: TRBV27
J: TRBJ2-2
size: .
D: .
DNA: TGTGCCAGCAGGGATGGACTCAACACCGGGGAGCTGTTTTTT
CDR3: CASRDGLNTGELFF

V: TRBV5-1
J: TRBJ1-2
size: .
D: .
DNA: TGCGCCAGCAGCATCGGAGGGGACGGAGGCTACACCTTC
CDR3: CASSIGGDGGYTF

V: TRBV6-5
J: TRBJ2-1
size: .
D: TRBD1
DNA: TGTGCCAGCAGTTACTCACCGGGACAGACCTACAATGAGCAGTTCTTC
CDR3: CASSYSPGQTYNEQFF

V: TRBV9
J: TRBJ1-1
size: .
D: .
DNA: TGTGCCAGCAGCGTCCTGGACAGTCGCACTGAAGCTTTCTTT
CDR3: CASSVLDSRTEAFF

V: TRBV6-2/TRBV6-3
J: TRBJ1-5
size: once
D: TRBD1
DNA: TGTGCCAGCAGCCGACAGGGGGCCCATCAGCCCCAGCATTTT
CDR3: CASSRQGAHQPQHF

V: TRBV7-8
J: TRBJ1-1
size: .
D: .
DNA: TGTGCCAGCAGCCCAGAGGCGGGGTTTCCGACTGAAGCTTTCTTT
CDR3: CASSPEAGFPTEAFF

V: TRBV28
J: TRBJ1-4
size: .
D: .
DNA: TGTGCCAGCAGGCTTGACAGGTCAACTAATGAAAAACTGTTTTTT
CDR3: CASRLDRSTNEKLFF

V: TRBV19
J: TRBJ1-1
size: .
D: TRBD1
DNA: TGTGCCAGTAGTATAGACGGACAGGGAACCTTTCGAGCTTTCTTT
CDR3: CASSIDGQGTFRAFF

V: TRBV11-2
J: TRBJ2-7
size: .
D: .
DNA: TGTGCCAGCAGAACCACCCGGGGGACCTACGAGCAGTACTTC
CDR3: CASRTTRGTYEQYF

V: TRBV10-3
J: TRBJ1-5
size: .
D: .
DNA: TGTGCCATCAGCGCAGGGTTGGGCAATCAGCCCCAGCATTTT
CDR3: CAISAGLGNQPQHF

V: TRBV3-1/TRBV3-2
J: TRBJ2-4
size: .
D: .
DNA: TGTGCCAGCAGCCAAGGACTGACCAAAAACATTCAGTACTTC
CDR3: CASSQGLTKNIQYF

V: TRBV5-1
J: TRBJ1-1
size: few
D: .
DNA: TGCGCCAGCAGCGCCCCAAGCTACCAGGTTATGAACACTGAAGCTTTCTTT
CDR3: CASSAPSYQVMNTEAFF

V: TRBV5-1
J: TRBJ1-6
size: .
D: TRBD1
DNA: TGCGCCAGCAGCTCCCACCCGACAGGGAAGGATTCACCCCTCCACTTT
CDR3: CASSSHPTGKDSPLHF

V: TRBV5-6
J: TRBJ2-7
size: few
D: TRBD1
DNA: TGTGCCAGCAGCTTAGGGACAGGGGGAACTGGTGAGCAGTACTTC
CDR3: CASSLGTGGTGEQYF

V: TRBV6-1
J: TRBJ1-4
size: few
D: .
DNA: TGTGCCAGCAGTGAAGGGGGCGGGGTAGAAAAACTGTTTTTT
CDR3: CASSEGGGVEKLFF

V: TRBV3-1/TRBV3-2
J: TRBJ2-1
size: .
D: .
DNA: TGTGCCAGCAGCCAAGATGTTTCCGGGGAAAATACTAGCAATGAGCAGTTCTTC
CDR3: CASSQDVSGENTSNEQFF